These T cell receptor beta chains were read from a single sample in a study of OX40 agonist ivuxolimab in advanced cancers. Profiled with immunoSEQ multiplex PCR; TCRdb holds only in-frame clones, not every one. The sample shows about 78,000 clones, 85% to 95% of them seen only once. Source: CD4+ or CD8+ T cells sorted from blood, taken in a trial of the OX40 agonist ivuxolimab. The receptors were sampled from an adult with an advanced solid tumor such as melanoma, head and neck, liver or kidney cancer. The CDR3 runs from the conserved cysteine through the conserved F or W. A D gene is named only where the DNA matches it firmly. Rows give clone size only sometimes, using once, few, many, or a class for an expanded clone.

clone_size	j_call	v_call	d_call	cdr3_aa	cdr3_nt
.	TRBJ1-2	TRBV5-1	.	CASSLNEGGRDGYTF	TGCGCCAGCAGCTTGAATGAAGGGGGTCGGGATGGCTACACCTTC
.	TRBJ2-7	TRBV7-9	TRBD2	CASSARSGGPSYEQYF	TGTGCCAGCAGCGCTAGAAGCGGGGGGCCCTCCTACGAGCAGTACTTC
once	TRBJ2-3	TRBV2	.	CASNQGDNTDTQYF	TGTGCCAGCAACCAGGGTGACAACACAGATACGCAGTATTTT
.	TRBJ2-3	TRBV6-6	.	CASSPPDWDTQYF	TGTGCCAGCAGCCCTCCCGACTGGGATACGCAGTATTTT
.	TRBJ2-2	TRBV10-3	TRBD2	CAISDRQTSLGAAGELFF	TGTGCCATCAGTGACCGCCAGACTAGCCTGGGCGCCGCCGGGGAGCTGTTTTTT
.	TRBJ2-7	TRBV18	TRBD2	CASSAQTGGTYEQYF	TGTGCCAGCTCAGCACAGACGGGGGGGACCTACGAGCAGTACTTC
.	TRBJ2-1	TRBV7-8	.	CASSSKGREQFF	TGTGCCAGCAGCTCTAAGGGACGTGAGCAGTTCTTC
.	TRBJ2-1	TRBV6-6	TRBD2	CASSLTGRGNEQFF	TGTGCCAGCAGTTTGACGGGGAGGGGCAATGAGCAGTTCTTC
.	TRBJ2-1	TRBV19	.	CASSMSRSYNEQFF	TGTGCCAGTAGTATGTCGAGGTCCTACAATGAGCAGTTCTTC
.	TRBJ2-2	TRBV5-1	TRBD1	CASSSDRAHANTGELFF	TGCGCCAGCAGCTCGGACAGGGCCCACGCGAACACCGGGGAGCTGTTTTTT
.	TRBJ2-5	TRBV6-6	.	CASSSGVGETQYF	TGTGCCAGCAGTTCAGGGGTTGGAGAGACCCAGTACTTC
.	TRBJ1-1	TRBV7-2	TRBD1	CASSPGGQRYTEAFF	TGTGCCAGCAGCCCAGGGGGACAGCGCTACACTGAAGCTTTCTTT
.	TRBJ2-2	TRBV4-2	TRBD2	CASREWGGNTGELFF	TGTGCCAGCAGGGAGTGGGGGGGGAACACCGGGGAGCTGTTTTTT
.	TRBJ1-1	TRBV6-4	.	CASTQLRDPNTEAFF	TGTGCCAGCACCCAGCTGAGGGATCCGAACACTGAAGCTTTCTTT
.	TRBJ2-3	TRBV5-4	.	CASSLHGSTDTQYF	TGTGCCAGCAGCTTGCACGGTAGCACAGATACGCAGTATTTT
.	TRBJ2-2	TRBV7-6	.	CASSFRTGELFF	TGTGCCAGCAGCTTTCGCACCGGGGAGCTGTTTTTT
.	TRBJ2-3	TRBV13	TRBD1	CASSLEGQGADTQYF	TGTGCCAGCAGCTTAGAAGGTCAGGGGGCAGATACGCAGTATTTT
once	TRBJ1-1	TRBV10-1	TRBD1	CASSASRGTEAFF	TGCGCCAGCAGTGCCTCCAGGGGGACTGAAGCTTTCTTT
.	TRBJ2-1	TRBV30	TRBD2	CAWSVQRTSGIGTYNEQFF	TGTGCCTGGAGTGTACAGCGGACTAGCGGGATAGGGACGTACAATGAGCAGTTCTTC
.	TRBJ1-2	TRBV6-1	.	CASSPTANYGYTF	TGTGCCAGCAGTCCGACAGCGAACTATGGCTACACCTTC
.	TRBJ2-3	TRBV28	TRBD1	CASSLWGLGDRSTDTQYF	TGTGCCAGCAGTTTATGGGGGCTTGGGGACAGAAGCACAGATACGCAGTATTTT
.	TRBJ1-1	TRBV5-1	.	CASSPFGGMNTEAFF	TGCGCCAGCAGCCCTTTCGGCGGGATGAACACTGAAGCTTTCTTT